Listed below are T cell receptor beta chains from one sample, sequenced in a study of early T cells in non-severe SARS-CoV-2 infection. MiXCR, applied by TCRdb to the 5' RACE reads, yields one record per CDR3 protein. The table records tens of thousands of distinct CDR3 sequences, around 15% of them present only once. The source material was whole blood. The receptors come from an adult who was a healthcare worker with PCR-confirmed SARS-CoV-2 infection or an uninfected control (not recorded which). The CDR3 runs from the conserved cysteine through the conserved F or W. D genes are given only for firm matches. The size entry is marked missing in some rows and otherwise reads once, few, many or a size class.

>TRBV18|NA|NA|TRBJ2-3|13
CASSPRPTDTQYF
TGTGCCAGCTCACCACGGCCCACAGATACGCAGTATTTT
>TRBV6-1|NA|few|TRBJ1-1|14
CASSEEEGLGEAFF
TGTGCCAGCAGTGAAGAAGAGGGGCTTGGTGAAGCTTTCTTT
>TRBV11-2|NA|many|TRBJ2-1|15
CASSLGGTSYNEQFF
TGTGCCAGCAGCTTAGGTGGTACATCCTACAATGAGCAGTTCTTC
>TRBV10-2|TRBD1|few|TRBJ2-7|14
CASRGTGGSYEQYF
TGCGCCAGCAGGGGGACAGGGGGTTCCTACGAGCAGTACTTC
>TRBV5-4|NA|NA|TRBJ1-6|12
CASSSRNSPLHF
TGTGCCAGCAGCTCAAGGAATTCACCCCTCCACTTT
>TRBV6-2/TRBV6-3|NA|few|TRBJ2-4|15
CASRERSLAKNIQYF
TGTGCCAGCAGGGAGCGGAGCCTAGCCAAAAACATTCAGTACTTC
>TRBV20-1|NA|NA|TRBJ1-4|13
CSARTGTGEKLFF
TGCAGTGCTAGAACAGGGACGGGTGAAAAACTGTTTTTT
>TRBV7-6|NA|many|TRBJ2-5|12
CASTGYQETQYF
TGTGCCAGCACAGGGTACCAAGAGACCCAGTACTTC
>TRBV20-1|NA|NA|TRBJ1-6|13
CSARDSLIGPLHF
TGCAGTGCTAGAGATTCCCTCATCGGACCCCTCCACTTT
>TRBV27|NA|NA|TRBJ2-2|13
CARVRSNTGELFF
TGTGCCAGGGTCAGGTCCAACACCGGGGAGCTGTTTTTT
>TRBV6-2/TRBV6-3|NA|few|TRBJ2-1|13
CASQGRGYNEQFF
TGTGCCAGCCAGGGAAGAGGGTACAATGAGCAGTTCTTC
>TRBV6-5|NA|few|TRBJ2-7|15
CASSYGPSGLYEQYF
TGTGCCAGCAGTTACGGCCCCAGTGGGCTCTACGAGCAGTACTTC
>TRBV20-1|NA|NA|TRBJ1-1|12
CSASLKNTEAFF
TGCAGTGCTAGCCTGAAGAACACTGAAGCTTTCTTT
>TRBV5-1|NA|NA|TRBJ1-2|14
CASSSANTGHGYTF
TGCGCCAGCAGCTCCGCAAATACAGGGCATGGCTACACCTTC
>TRBV6-5|NA|NA|TRBJ2-3|16
CASRPRGAAVPDTQYF
TGTGCCAGCAGGCCAAGGGGGGCGGCGGTCCCAGATACGCAGTATTTT
>TRBV7-2|NA|few|TRBJ1-4|16
CASSPTVGPTNEKLFF
TGTGCCAGCAGCCCCACCGTGGGGCCGACTAATGAAAAACTGTTTTTT
>TRBV6-5|TRBD2|many|TRBJ2-1|17
CASSYSPSGGVYNEQFF
TGTGCCAGCAGTTACTCTCCTAGCGGGGGGGTTTACAATGAGCAGTTCTTC
>TRBV4-1|TRBD1|few|TRBJ2-7|12
CASSGQGGEQYF
TGCGCCAGCAGCGGACAGGGAGGCGAGCAGTACTTC
>TRBV13|NA|few|TRBJ2-1|15
CASSPSGQFYNEQFF
TGTGCCAGCAGCCCCTCCGGGCAGTTCTACAATGAGCAGTTCTTC
>TRBV27|NA|NA|TRBJ1-6|13
CASSLSANSPLHF
TGTGCCAGCAGTTTATCGGCTAATTCACCCCTCCACTTT
>TRBV24-1|NA|many|TRBJ1-5|15
CATRTLGGDNQPQHF
TGTGCCACCAGGACCTTAGGGGGAGACAATCAGCCCCAGCATTTT
>TRBV7-8|TRBD1|few|TRBJ1-2|15
CASSLTGAPNYGYTF
TGTGCCAGCAGCTTAACAGGGGCGCCCAACTATGGCTACACCTTC
>TRBV27|NA|NA|TRBJ1-6|13
CASRPGVGSPLHF
TGTGCCAGCAGGCCAGGGGTCGGATCACCCCTCCACTTT
>TRBV4-2|NA|few|TRBJ1-1|14
CASSQTQRRTEAFF
TGTGCCAGCAGCCAGACACAACGCCGCACTGAAGCTTTCTTT
>TRBV27|TRBD1|NA|TRBJ2-7|13
CASSLGQTLEQYF
TGTGCCAGCAGTTTGGGACAGACGCTCGAGCAGTACTTC
>TRBV3-1|NA|NA|TRBJ2-1|18
CASSQDAGRASSYNEQFF
TGTGCCAGCAGCCAAGATGCCGGACGGGCAAGCTCCTACAATGAGCAGTTCTTC
>TRBV18|NA|NA|TRBJ1-5|15
CASSPPGNLGQPQHF
TGTGCCAGCTCACCACCTGGAAATTTGGGGCAGCCCCAGCATTTT
>TRBV20-1|NA|NA|TRBJ2-5|19
CSARDHQELSGAGLETQYF
TGCAGTGCTAGAGATCATCAGGAGCTGAGCGGAGCTGGGTTGGAGACCCAGTACTTC
>TRBV10-3|NA|few|TRBJ2-5|14
CAISASGVGKTQYF
TGTGCCATCAGTGCTTCAGGGGTTGGAAAGACCCAGTACTTC
>TRBV6-4|NA|many|TRBJ2-4|13
CASSGQGGGIQYF
TGTGCCAGCAGTGGCCAAGGAGGAGGCATTCAGTACTTC
>TRBV5-1|NA|few|TRBJ1-6|14
CASSLGQSNSPLHF
TGCGCCAGCAGCTTGGGACAATCGAATTCACCCCTCCACTTT
>TRBV29-1|NA|NA|TRBJ2-7|14
CSVAPGGRGHEQYF
TGCAGCGTCGCCCCTGGAGGCAGGGGCCACGAGCAGTACTTC
>TRBV7-3|TRBD2|NA|TRBJ2-2|17
CASSSTGLAENTGELFF
TGTGCCAGCAGCTCCACCGGACTAGCGGAGAACACCGGGGAGCTGTTTTTT
>TRBV6-2/TRBV6-3|NA|NA|TRBJ1-5|15
CASSPLNRRDQPQHF
TGTGCCAGCAGTCCCCTTAACAGGAGGGATCAGCCCCAGCATTTT
>TRBV5-6|NA|many|TRBJ2-1|11
CASSFVNEQFF
TGTGCCAGCAGCTTTGTAAATGAGCAGTTCTTC
>TRBV2|NA|NA|TRBJ2-2|11
CASGLAGELFF
TGTGCCAGCGGCTTGGCCGGGGAGCTGTTTTTT
>TRBV10-3|NA|few|TRBJ2-5|14
CAISESQAGETQYF
TGTGCCATCAGTGAGTCGCAGGCTGGGGAGACCCAGTACTTC
>TRBV10-2|NA|NA|TRBJ2-7|14
CASRRTHPPYEQYF
TGCGCCAGCCGTCGCACCCACCCACCTTACGAGCAGTACTTC
>TRBV4-3|NA|few|TRBJ2-2|14
CASRYSGNTGELFF
TGCGCCAGCAGATATAGCGGGAACACCGGGGAGCTGTTTTTT
>TRBV24-1|TRBD1|NA|TRBJ1-2|15
CATSDSNRGNYGYTF
TGTGCCACCAGTGACTCCAACAGGGGCAACTATGGCTACACCTTC
>TRBV20-1|TRBD1|NA|TRBJ2-7|15
CSARVGTGVSYEQYF
TGCAGTGCTAGAGTGGGGACAGGGGTCTCCTACGAGCAGTACTTC
>TRBV7-9|NA|many|TRBJ2-7|11
CATSKVKEQYF
TGTGCCACCAGCAAGGTGAAAGAGCAGTACTTC
>TRBV2|NA|many|TRBJ2-4|15
CASRGVGGQENIQYF
TGTGCCAGCAGGGGGGTGGGAGGACAGGAAAACATTCAGTACTTC
>TRBV27|TRBD1|NA|TRBJ1-1|15
CASMEGGAKFTEAFF
TGTGCCAGCATGGAAGGGGGCGCGAAGTTCACTGAAGCTTTCTTT
>TRBV19|NA|NA|TRBJ2-6|14
CASKIGSGANVLTF
TGTGCCAGTAAAATCGGCTCTGGGGCCAACGTCCTGACTTTC